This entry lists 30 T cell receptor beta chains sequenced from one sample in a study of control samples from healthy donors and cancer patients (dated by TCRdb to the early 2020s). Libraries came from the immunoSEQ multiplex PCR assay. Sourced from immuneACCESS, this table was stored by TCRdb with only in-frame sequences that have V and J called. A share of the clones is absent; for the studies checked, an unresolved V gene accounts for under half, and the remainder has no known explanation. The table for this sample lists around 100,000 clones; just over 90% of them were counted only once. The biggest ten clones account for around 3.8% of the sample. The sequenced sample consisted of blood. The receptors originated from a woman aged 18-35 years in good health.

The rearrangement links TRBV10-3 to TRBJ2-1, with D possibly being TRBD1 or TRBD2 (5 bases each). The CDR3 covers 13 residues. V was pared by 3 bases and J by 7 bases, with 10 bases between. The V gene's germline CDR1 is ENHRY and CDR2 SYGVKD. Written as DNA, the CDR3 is TGTGCCATCAGTGATCAGGGAGAGAATGAGCAGTTCTTC. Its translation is CAISDQGENEQFF.

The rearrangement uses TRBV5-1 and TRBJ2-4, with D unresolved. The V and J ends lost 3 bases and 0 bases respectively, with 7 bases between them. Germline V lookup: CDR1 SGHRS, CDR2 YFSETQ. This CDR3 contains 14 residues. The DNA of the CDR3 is TGCGCCAGCAGCTCGGACGTAGCCAAAAACATTCAGTACTTC. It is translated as CASSSDVAKNIQYF.

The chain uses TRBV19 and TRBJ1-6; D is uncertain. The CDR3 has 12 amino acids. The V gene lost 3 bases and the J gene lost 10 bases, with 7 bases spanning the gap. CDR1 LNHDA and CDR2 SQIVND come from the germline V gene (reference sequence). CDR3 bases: TGTGCCAGTAGTATGTGGGAGTCACCCCTCCACTTT. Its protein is CASSMWESPLHF. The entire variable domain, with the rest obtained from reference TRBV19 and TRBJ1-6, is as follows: DGGITQSPKYLFRKEGQNVTLSCEQNLNHDAMYWYRQDPGQGLRLIYYSQIVNDFQKGDIAEGYSVSREKKESFPLTVTSAQKNPTAFYLCASSMWESPLHFGNGTRLTVT.

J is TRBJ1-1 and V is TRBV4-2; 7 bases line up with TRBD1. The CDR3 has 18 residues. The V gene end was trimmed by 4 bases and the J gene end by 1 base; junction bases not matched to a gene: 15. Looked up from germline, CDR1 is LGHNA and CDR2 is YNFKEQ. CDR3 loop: CASSPNIRDSPQNTEAFF. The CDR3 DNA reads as TGTGCCAGCAGCCCGAACATCCGGGACAGTCCTCAGAACACTGAAGCTTTCTTT.

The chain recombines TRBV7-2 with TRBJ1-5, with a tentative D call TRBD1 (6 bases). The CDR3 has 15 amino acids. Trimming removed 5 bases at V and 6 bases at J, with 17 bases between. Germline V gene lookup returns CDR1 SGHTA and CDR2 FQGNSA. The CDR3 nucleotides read TGTGCCAGCAGCCTCACAGGGTCTACCGCTCAGCCCCAGCATTTT. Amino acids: CASSLTGSTAQPQHF.

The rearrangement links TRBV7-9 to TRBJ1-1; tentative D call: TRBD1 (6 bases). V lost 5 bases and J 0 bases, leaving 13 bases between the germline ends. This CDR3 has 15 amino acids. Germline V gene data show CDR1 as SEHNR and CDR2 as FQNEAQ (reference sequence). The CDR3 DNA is TGTGCCAGCAGCCCCGGGGGCGGACTGAACACTGAAGCTTTCTTT. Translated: CASSPGGGLNTEAFF.

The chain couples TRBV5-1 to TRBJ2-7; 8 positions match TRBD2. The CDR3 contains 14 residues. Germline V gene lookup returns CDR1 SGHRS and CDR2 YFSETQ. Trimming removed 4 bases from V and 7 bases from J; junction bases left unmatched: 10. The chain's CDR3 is CASSTGLAGGEQYF. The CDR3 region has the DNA TGCGCCAGCAGCACAGGACTAGCCGGGGGGGAGCAGTACTTC.

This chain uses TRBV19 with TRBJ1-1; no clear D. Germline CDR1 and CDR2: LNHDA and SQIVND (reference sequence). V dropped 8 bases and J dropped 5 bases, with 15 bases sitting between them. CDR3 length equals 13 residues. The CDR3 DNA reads TGTGCCAGTCTCCCCGGGGATTGGACTGAAGCTTTCTTT. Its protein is CASLPGDWTEAFF.

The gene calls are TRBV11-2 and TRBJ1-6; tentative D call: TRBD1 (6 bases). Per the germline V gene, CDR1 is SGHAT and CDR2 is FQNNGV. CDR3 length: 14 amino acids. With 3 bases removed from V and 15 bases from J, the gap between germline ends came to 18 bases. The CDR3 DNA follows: TGTGCCAGCAGCTTGACGACAGGTCCGGAGGTCCTCCACTTT. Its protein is CASSLTTGPEVLHF.

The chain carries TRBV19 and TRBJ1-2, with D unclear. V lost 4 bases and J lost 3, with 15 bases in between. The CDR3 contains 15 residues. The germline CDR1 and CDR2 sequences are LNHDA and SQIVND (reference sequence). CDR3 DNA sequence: TGTGCCAGTAGTACCTCGACCGACACTTACTATGGCTACACCTTC. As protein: CASSTSTDTYYGYTF.

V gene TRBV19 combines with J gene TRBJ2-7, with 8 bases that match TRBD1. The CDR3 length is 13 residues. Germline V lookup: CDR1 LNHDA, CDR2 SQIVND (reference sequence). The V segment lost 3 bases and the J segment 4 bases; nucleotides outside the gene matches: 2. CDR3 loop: CASSIQGAYEQYF. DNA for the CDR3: TGTGCCAGTAGTATCCAGGGGGCTTACGAGCAGTACTTC.

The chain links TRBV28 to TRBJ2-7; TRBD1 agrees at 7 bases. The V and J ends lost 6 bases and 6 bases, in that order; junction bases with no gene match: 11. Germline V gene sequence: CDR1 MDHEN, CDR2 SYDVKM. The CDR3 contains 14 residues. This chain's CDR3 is CASSWATGDGEQYF. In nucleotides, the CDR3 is TGTGCCAGCAGCTGGGCAACAGGGGATGGCGAGCAGTACTTC.

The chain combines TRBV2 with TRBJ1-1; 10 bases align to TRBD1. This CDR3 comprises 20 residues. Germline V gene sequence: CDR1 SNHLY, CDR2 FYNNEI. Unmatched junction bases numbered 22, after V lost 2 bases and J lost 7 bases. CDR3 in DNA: TGTGCCAGCAGTGAAATAGGGACAGGGGTCTTGTCATTAAGAATGGGTGAAGCTTTCTTT. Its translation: CASSEIGTGVLSLRMGEAFF.

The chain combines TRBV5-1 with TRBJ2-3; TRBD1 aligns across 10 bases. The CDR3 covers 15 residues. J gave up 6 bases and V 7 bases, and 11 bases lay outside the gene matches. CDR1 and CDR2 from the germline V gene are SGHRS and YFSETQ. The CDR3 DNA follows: TGCGCCAGCCATTCGCGACAGGGGGCAGGTGATACGCAGTATTTT. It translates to CASHSRQGAGDTQYF.

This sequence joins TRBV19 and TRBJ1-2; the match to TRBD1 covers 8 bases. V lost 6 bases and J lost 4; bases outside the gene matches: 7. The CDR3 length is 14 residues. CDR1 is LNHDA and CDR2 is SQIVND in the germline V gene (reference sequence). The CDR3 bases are TGTGCCAGTAGCGACAGGGGTGGAAGCTATGGCTACACCTTC. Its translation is CASSDRGGSYGYTF. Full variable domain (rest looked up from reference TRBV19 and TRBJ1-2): DGGITQSPKYLFRKEGQNVTLSCEQNLNHDAMYWYRQDPGQGLRLIYYSQIVNDFQKGDIAEGYSVSREKKESFPLTVTSAQKNPTAFYLCASSDRGGSYGYTFGSGTRLTVV.

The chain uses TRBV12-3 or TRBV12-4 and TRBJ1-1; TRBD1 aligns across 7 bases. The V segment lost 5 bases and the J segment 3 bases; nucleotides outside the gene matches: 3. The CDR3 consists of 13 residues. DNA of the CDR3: TGTGCCAGCAGTGATGGGACAGACACTGAAGCTTTCTTT. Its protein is CASSDGTDTEAFF.

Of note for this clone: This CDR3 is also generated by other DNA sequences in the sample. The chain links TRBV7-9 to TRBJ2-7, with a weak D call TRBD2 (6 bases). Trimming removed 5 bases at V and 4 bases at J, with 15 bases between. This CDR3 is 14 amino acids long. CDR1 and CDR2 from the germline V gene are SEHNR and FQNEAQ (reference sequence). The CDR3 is CASSPSGGDYEQYF. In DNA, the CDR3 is TGTGCCAGCAGCCCCTCAGGAGGGGATTACGAGCAGTACTTC.

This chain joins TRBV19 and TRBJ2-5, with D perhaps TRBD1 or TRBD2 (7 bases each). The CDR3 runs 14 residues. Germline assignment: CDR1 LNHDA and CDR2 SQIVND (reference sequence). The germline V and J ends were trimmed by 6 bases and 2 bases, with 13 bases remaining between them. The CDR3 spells CASRGGTVQETQYF. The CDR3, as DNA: TGTGCCAGTAGGGGAGGGACAGTTCAAGAGACCCAGTACTTC. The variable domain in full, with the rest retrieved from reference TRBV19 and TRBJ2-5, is DGGITQSPKYLFRKEGQNVTLSCEQNLNHDAMYWYRQDPGQGLRLIYYSQIVNDFQKGDIAEGYSVSREKKESFPLTVTSAQKNPTAFYLCASRGGTVQETQYFGPGTRLLVL.

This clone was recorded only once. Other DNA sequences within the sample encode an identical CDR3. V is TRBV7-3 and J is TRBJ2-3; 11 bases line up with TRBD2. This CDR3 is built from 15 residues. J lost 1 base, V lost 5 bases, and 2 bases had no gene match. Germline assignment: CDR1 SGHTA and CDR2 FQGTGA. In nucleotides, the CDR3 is TGTGCCAGCAGCAGTAGCGGGGGGGGCACAGATACGCAGTATTTT. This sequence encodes CASSSSGGGTDTQYF. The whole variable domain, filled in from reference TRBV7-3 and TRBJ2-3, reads GAGVSQTPSNKVTEKGKYVELRCDPISGHTALYWYRQSLGQGPEFLIYFQGTGAADDSGLPNDRFFAVRPEGSVSTLKIQRTERGDSAVYLCASSSSGGGTDTQYFGPGTRLTVL.

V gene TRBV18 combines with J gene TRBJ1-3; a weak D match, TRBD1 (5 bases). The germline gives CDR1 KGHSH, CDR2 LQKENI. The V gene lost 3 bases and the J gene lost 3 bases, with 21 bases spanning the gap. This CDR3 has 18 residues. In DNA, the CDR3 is TGTGCCAGCTCACCCAGGGACGTGACCGATATGAGTGGAAACACCATATATTTT. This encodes CASSPRDVTDMSGNTIYF. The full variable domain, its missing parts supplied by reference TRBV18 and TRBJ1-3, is NAGVMQNPRHLVRRRGQEARLRCSPMKGHSHVYWYRQLPEEGLKFMVYLQKENIIDESGMPKERFSAEFPKEGPSILRIQQVVRGDSAAYFCASSPRDVTDMSGNTIYFGEGSWLTVV.

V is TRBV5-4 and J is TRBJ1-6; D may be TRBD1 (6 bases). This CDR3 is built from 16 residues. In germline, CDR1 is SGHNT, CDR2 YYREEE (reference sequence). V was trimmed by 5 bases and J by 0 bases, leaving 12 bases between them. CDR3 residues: CASSVTGSSYNSPLHF. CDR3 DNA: TGTGCCAGCAGTGTTACAGGGAGCTCCTATAATTCACCCCTCCACTTT.

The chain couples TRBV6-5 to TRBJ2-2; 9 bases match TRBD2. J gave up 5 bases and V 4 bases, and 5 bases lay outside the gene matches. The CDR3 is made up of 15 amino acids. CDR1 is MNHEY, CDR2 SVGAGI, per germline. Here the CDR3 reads CASSWGLAGTGELFF. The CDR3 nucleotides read TGTGCCAGCAGTTGGGGACTAGCCGGGACCGGGGAGCTGTTTTTT.

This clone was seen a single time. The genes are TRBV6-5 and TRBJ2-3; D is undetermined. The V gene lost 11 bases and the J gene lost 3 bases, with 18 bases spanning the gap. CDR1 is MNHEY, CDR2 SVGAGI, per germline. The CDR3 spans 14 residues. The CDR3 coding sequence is TGTGCCGGCAAAGCAAGGCTGGGGACAGATACGCAGTATTTT. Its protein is CAGKARLGTDTQYF.

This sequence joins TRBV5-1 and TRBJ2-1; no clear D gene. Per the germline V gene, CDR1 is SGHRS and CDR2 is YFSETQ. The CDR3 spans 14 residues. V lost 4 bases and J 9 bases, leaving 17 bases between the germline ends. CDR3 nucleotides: TGCGCCAGCAGCCCGTGGCGACTCCTATTTGAGCAGTTCTTC. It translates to CASSPWRLLFEQFF.

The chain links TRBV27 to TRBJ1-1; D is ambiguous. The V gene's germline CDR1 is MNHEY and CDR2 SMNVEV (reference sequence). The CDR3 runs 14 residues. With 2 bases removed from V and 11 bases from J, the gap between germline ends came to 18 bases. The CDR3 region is CASSLNAVEQEAFF. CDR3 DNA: TGTGCCAGCAGTTTAAACGCGGTCGAACAAGAGGCTTTCTTT.

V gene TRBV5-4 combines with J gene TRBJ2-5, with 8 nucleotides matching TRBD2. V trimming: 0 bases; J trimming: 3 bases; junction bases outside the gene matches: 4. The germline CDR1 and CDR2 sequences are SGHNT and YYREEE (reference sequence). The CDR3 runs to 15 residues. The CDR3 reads CASSLVPGGEETQYF. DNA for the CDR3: TGTGCCAGCAGCTTGGTCCCCGGGGGGGAAGAGACCCAGTACTTC. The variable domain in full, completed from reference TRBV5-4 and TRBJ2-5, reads ETGVTQSPTHLIKTRGQQVTLRCSSQSGHNTVSWYQQALGQGPQFIFQYYREEENGRGNFPPRFSGLQFPNYSSELNVNALELDDSALYLCASSLVPGGEETQYFGPGTRLLVL.

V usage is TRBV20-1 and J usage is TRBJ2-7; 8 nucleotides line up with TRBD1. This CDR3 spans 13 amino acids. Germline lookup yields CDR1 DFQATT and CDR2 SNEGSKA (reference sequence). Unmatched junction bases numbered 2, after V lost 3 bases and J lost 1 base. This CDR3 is CSASTGGSYEQYF. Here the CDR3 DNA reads TGCAGTGCTAGTACAGGGGGGTCCTACGAGCAGTACTTC.

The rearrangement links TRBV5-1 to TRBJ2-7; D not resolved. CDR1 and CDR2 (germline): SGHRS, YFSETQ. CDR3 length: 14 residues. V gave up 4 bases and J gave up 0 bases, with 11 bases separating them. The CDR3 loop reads CASSVTESSYEQYF. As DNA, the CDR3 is TGCGCCAGCAGCGTGACGGAGAGCTCCTACGAGCAGTACTTC.

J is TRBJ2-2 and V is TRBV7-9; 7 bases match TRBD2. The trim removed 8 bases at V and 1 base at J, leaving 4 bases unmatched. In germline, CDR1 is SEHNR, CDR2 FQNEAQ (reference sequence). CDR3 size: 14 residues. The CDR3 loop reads CASESGVNTGELFF. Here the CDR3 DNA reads TGTGCCAGCGAGAGCGGGGTGAACACCGGGGAGCTGTTTTTT. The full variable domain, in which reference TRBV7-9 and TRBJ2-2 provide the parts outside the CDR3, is DTGVSQNPRHKITKRGQNVTFRCDPISEHNRLYWYRQTLGQGPEFLTYFQNEAQLEKSRLLSDRFSAERPKGSFSTLEIQRTEQGDSAMYLCASESGVNTGELFFGEGSRLTVL.

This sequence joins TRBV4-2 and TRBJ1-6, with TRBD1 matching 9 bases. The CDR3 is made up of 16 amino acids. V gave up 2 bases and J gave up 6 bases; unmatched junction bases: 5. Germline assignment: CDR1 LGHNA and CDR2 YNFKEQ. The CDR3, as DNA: TGTGCCAGCAGCCAATTAAAACAGGGGGCTAATTCACCCCTCCACTTT. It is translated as CASSQLKQGANSPLHF.